One sample yielded the 12 T cell receptor beta chains listed below, sequenced in a study of cytomegalovirus exposure and HLA in healthy donors. The PCR ran on 60 Vbeta and 13 Jbeta primers. Repertoires were generated with immunoSEQ multiplex PCR, while TCRdb's copy carries only in-frame clones and drops some. The table includes about 180,000 clones, around 80% detected once. Source material: PBMCs. These receptors originate from a woman in her sixties or seventies in good health and CMV-seropositive.

V and J are TRBV4-2 and TRBJ2-3; the D is unclear. The V end was cut by 0 bases, the J end by 0 bases, with 13 bases between. CDR1 is LGHNA and CDR2 is YNFKEQ in the germline V gene. This CDR3 spans 17 amino acids. The CDR3 DNA follows: TGTGCCAGCAGCCAAGATGACTGCGAGCCTAGCACAGATACGCAGTATTTT. Its protein product is CASSQDDCEPSTDTQYF.

This rearrangement joins TRBV5-1 to TRBJ2-7, with TRBD1 matching 10 bases. Germline loops: CDR1 SGHRS, CDR2 YFSETQ. V lost 4 bases and J lost 5; bases outside the gene matches: 6. The length of the CDR3 is 14 residues. The CDR3 region is CASSLGTGVDEQYF. CDR3 DNA: TGCGCCAGCAGCCTTGGGACAGGGGTGGACGAGCAGTACTTC. The full variable domain, its missing parts supplied by reference TRBV5-1 and TRBJ2-7, is KAGVTQTPRYLIKTRGQQVTLSCSPISGHRSVSWYQQTPGQGLQFLFEYFSETQRNKGNFPGRFSGRQFSNSRSEMNVSTLELGDSALYLCASSLGTGVDEQYFGPGTRLTVT.

Note on this clone: At the DNA level, this CDR3 is encoded by other sequences in the same sample as well. V gene TRBV9 combines with J gene TRBJ2-3, with TRBD2 matching 7 bases. Trimming removed 4 bases from V and 3 bases from J; junction bases left unmatched: 2. Germline values: CDR1 SGDLS, CDR2 YYNGEE. This CDR3 comprises 13 residues. CDR3 sequence reads: CASSRGGTDTQYF. CDR3 nucleotide sequence: TGTGCCAGCAGCCGGGGAGGGACAGATACGCAGTATTTT.

V is TRBV7-2 and J is TRBJ2-3; tentative D call: TRBD1 (5 bases). There are 12 residues in the CDR3. The V end lost 7 bases, the J end lost 4 bases, and 9 bases lay between the germline ends. Germline V gene data show CDR1 as SGHTA and CDR2 as FQGNSA. CDR3 DNA: TGTGCCAGCAACCCGACAGCAGATACGCAGTATTTT. It translates to CASNPTADTQYF.

V and J are TRBV2 and TRBJ1-5, with D possibly being TRBD1 (6 bases). The CDR3 spans 13 residues. V was clipped by 5 bases and J by 8 bases, with 13 bases between them. Germline loops: CDR1 SNHLY, CDR2 FYNNEI. CDR3 amino acids: CASSFTGREPQHF. CDR3 DNA: TGTGCCAGCAGTTTTACAGGGAGAGAGCCCCAGCATTTT.

The chain couples TRBV27 to TRBJ2-7, with D possibly TRBD2 on 7 matching bases. Looked up from germline, CDR1 is MNHEY and CDR2 is SMNVEV (reference sequence). Trimming left V 2 bases short and J 6 bases short, with 17 bases between. This CDR3 is built from 15 residues. The CDR3 is CASSLRWGGAFEQYF. CDR3 nucleotides: TGTGCCAGCAGTTTAAGATGGGGGGGCGCATTCGAGCAGTACTTC.

In this sample, this clone turned up a few times. The chain joins TRBV19 to TRBJ1-5; maybe TRBD1 (6 bases). CDR1 is LNHDA, CDR2 SQIVND, per germline (reference sequence). This CDR3 has 13 amino acids. V was pared by 4 bases and J by 6 bases, with 10 bases between. The CDR3 spells CASSTGVGQPQHF. The DNA of the CDR3 is TGTGCCAGTAGTACAGGGGTCGGTCAGCCCCAGCATTTT.

The chain joins TRBV7-3 to TRBJ2-3, with a weak D call TRBD1 (6 bases). CDR3 size: 13 residues. The V gene's germline CDR1 is SGHTA and CDR2 FQGTGA. The V and J ends lost 4 bases and 6 bases respectively, with 11 bases between them. CDR3: CASSSTTGDTQYF. CDR3 bases: TGTGCCAGCAGCTCAACTACAGGGGATACGCAGTATTTT.

The CDR3, as DNA: TGTGCCAGCAGCTTAGGGGGACAGGGGATAGGACAGCCCCAGCATTTT. Translation: CASSLGGQGIGQPQHF. V gene TRBV7-2 combines with J gene TRBJ1-5; 10 nucleotides agree with TRBD1. The CDR3 spans 16 residues. After removal of 1 base from V and 7 bases from J, the junction contained 7 bases not matched to a gene. Germline loops: CDR1 SGHTA, CDR2 FQGNSA.

The chain employs TRBV7-3 and TRBJ1-1; D remains ambiguous. The CDR3 contains 14 residues. The germline V gene encodes CDR1 SGHTA and CDR2 FQGTGA. V was trimmed by 3 bases and J by 0 bases, leaving 8 bases between them. For the CDR3, the DNA is TGTGCCAGCAGCTTGGGAGGCCTGAACACTGAAGCTTTCTTT. Amino acid sequence: CASSLGGLNTEAFF.

This chain joins TRBV27 and TRBJ2-7, with 7 nucleotides matching TRBD1. Germline V gene data show CDR1 as MNHEY and CDR2 as SMNVEV (reference sequence). The CDR3 sequence is 14 residues long. V gave up 3 bases and J gave up 2 bases; unmatched junction bases: 4. The CDR3: CASSFWDRPYEQYF. CDR3 DNA sequence: TGTGCCAGCAGTTTCTGGGACAGACCCTACGAGCAGTACTTC.

This clone has only a few counts. The rearrangement uses TRBV10-3 and TRBJ2-2, with TRBD2 matching over 10 bases. Trimming cost V 9 bases and J 3 bases; bases outside gene matches: 1. The CDR3 spans 13 residues. Germline CDR1 reads ENHRY; CDR2 reads SYGVKD. The CDR3 nucleotides are TGTGCCATAGGGACTAGCGACACCGGGGAGCTGTTTTTT. Amino acid sequence: CAIGTSDTGELFF.